This T cell receptor beta chain appears in the sequencing data of a study of early T cells in non-severe SARS-CoV-2 infection. In the study overall: Sequencing of bulk RNA from unsorted whole blood was done, without chain pairing. Broader study findings: VDJdb-based annotation leaned toward anti-spike CD8 responses and missed private and CD4 specificities.

Researchers tagged individual cDNA molecules with unique molecular identifiers. TCRdb processed the 5' RACE reads anew with MiXCR; each CDR3 protein has one entry. The data hold about 44,000 distinct CDR3 sequences, with around 6% observed a single time. In germline, CDR1 is GTSNPN, CDR2 SVGIG (reference sequence). This CDR3 is built from 12 residues. Trimming shortened V by 7 bases and J by 4 bases, and 11 bases separated the two germline ends. This clonotype was seen ten or more times. Its specificity is unknown. This receptor was obtained from an adult who was a healthcare worker with PCR-confirmed SARS-CoV-2 infection or an uninfected control (not recorded which). The chain employs TRBV30 and TRBJ2-1; no definite D call. Sample: whole blood. CDR3 in DNA: TGTGCCTTTTCCTCCGGATACAATGAGCAGTTCTTC. It specifies CAFSSGYNEQFF.